The rows below give T cell receptor beta chains drawn from one sample of a study of OX40 agonist ivuxolimab in advanced cancers. The assay was immunoSEQ multiplex PCR, and TCRdb's table has in-frame clones only and misses some. The repertoire holds about 90,000 clones, with under 95% as singletons. The specimen was CD4+ or CD8+ T cells sorted from blood, collected in a trial of the OX40 agonist ivuxolimab. These receptors came from an adult with an advanced solid tumor such as melanoma, head and neck, liver or kidney cancer. The conserved cysteine and the conserved F or W are not part of the CDR3 here. Only some rows state a clone size, as once, few, many or a class for expanded clones.

CDR3 protein: ASSSPLRDQQY
J gene: TRBJ2-7
V gene: TRBV5-4
clone size: NA
CDR3 length: 11

CDR3 protein: ASSIGAGGPYEQY
J gene: TRBJ2-7
V gene: TRBV19
clone size: NA
CDR3 length: 13

CDR3 protein: ASSVQGAGYT
J gene: TRBJ1-2
V gene: TRBV2
clone size: few
CDR3 length: 10

CDR3 protein: SVVVVRVRDTQY
J gene: TRBJ2-3
V gene: TRBV29-1
clone size: NA
CDR3 length: 12

CDR3 protein: SVRQGDHEQY
J gene: TRBJ2-7
V gene: TRBV29-1
clone size: NA
CDR3 length: 10

CDR3 protein: ASGLNRGTDTQY
J gene: TRBJ2-3
V gene: TRBV12-5
clone size: NA
CDR3 length: 12

CDR3 protein: ASSSAGLAREQF
J gene: TRBJ2-1
V gene: TRBV5-1
clone size: NA
CDR3 length: 12

CDR3 protein: ASRRRAEGGYT
J gene: TRBJ1-2
V gene: TRBV7-8
clone size: NA
CDR3 length: 11

CDR3 protein: ASSPPTGSGTDTQY
J gene: TRBJ2-3
V gene: TRBV18
clone size: NA
CDR3 length: 14

CDR3 protein: ASSVAVGSTDTQY
J gene: TRBJ2-3
V gene: TRBV7-7
clone size: NA
CDR3 length: 13

CDR3 protein: ASSYSSSGGYT
J gene: TRBJ1-2
V gene: TRBV6-5
clone size: NA
CDR3 length: 11

CDR3 protein: ASSRGQAPYEQY
J gene: TRBJ2-7
V gene: TRBV7-2
clone size: NA
CDR3 length: 12

CDR3 protein: ASSLSEIYNEKLF
J gene: TRBJ1-4
V gene: TRBV7-9
clone size: NA
CDR3 length: 13

CDR3 protein: ASSKTGTGANVLT
J gene: TRBJ2-6
V gene: TRBV7-3
clone size: NA
CDR3 length: 13

CDR3 protein: ASSLVFGTDTQY
J gene: TRBJ2-3
V gene: TRBV7-2
clone size: NA
CDR3 length: 12

CDR3 protein: ASSETGVGNQPQH
J gene: TRBJ1-5
V gene: TRBV7-9
clone size: NA
CDR3 length: 13

CDR3 protein: ASRAGEEKLF
J gene: TRBJ1-4
V gene: TRBV5-1
clone size: once
CDR3 length: 10

CDR3 protein: ASSLGVFGELF
J gene: TRBJ2-2
V gene: TRBV11-3
clone size: NA
CDR3 length: 11

CDR3 protein: ASSQQGASFGETQY
J gene: TRBJ2-5
V gene: TRBV5-4
clone size: NA
CDR3 length: 14

CDR3 protein: ASRPGLAGSPIEEQY
J gene: TRBJ2-7
V gene: TRBV27
clone size: NA
CDR3 length: 15

CDR3 protein: ASSAGTDNEKLF
J gene: TRBJ1-4
V gene: TRBV19
clone size: few
CDR3 length: 12

CDR3 protein: ASRRATGELF
J gene: TRBJ2-2
V gene: TRBV5-1
clone size: NA
CDR3 length: 10

CDR3 protein: AIQGLAAETQY
J gene: TRBJ2-5
V gene: TRBV7-9
clone size: NA
CDR3 length: 11

CDR3 protein: ASSLLSSGANVLT
J gene: TRBJ2-6
V gene: TRBV5-1
clone size: NA
CDR3 length: 13

CDR3 protein: ASSGLGSFQPQH
J gene: TRBJ1-5
V gene: TRBV6-1
clone size: NA
CDR3 length: 12

CDR3 protein: ASSGSSTDTQY
J gene: TRBJ2-3
V gene: TRBV5-4
clone size: NA
CDR3 length: 11

CDR3 protein: ASKRTGTGDNQPQH
J gene: TRBJ1-5
V gene: TRBV19
clone size: NA
CDR3 length: 14

CDR3 protein: ASSKGGPGETQY
J gene: TRBJ2-5
V gene: TRBV19
clone size: NA
CDR3 length: 12

CDR3 protein: ASSEGRFNQPQH
J gene: TRBJ1-5
V gene: TRBV5-8
clone size: NA
CDR3 length: 12

CDR3 protein: GVQLTSGANVLT
J gene: TRBJ2-6
V gene: TRBV10-2
clone size: NA
CDR3 length: 12

CDR3 protein: ASSAQRDEQF
J gene: TRBJ2-1
V gene: TRBV7-2
clone size: NA
CDR3 length: 10

CDR3 protein: ASSPGSASNQPQH
J gene: TRBJ1-5
V gene: TRBV7-9
clone size: NA
CDR3 length: 13

CDR3 protein: ASSANPGVNYGYT
J gene: TRBJ1-2
V gene: TRBV18
clone size: NA
CDR3 length: 13

CDR3 protein: ASTKSTRTEAF
J gene: TRBJ1-1
V gene: TRBV19
clone size: NA
CDR3 length: 11

CDR3 protein: ASSLRADNEQF
J gene: TRBJ2-1
V gene: TRBV11-3
clone size: NA
CDR3 length: 11

CDR3 protein: ASSFLAGQDNEQF
J gene: TRBJ2-1
V gene: TRBV5-1
clone size: NA
CDR3 length: 13

CDR3 protein: ASSDRTPDHNEQF
J gene: TRBJ2-1
V gene: TRBV6-4
clone size: few
CDR3 length: 13

CDR3 protein: ASRGEGFGSYNEQF
J gene: TRBJ2-1
V gene: TRBV28
clone size: NA
CDR3 length: 14

CDR3 protein: ASSLMAASYNEQF
J gene: NA
V gene: TRBV7-2
clone size: NA
CDR3 length: 13

CDR3 protein: ASSATGTGGLEAF
J gene: TRBJ1-1
V gene: TRBV2
clone size: NA
CDR3 length: 13

CDR3 protein: ASSLEYTDTQY
J gene: TRBJ2-3
V gene: TRBV5-4
clone size: NA
CDR3 length: 11

CDR3 protein: ASSDRALHIQY
J gene: TRBJ2-4
V gene: TRBV6-6
clone size: NA
CDR3 length: 11

CDR3 protein: ASSLRQGTEKLF
J gene: TRBJ1-4
V gene: TRBV14
clone size: NA
CDR3 length: 12

CDR3 protein: ASSPSRLINNEQF
J gene: TRBJ2-1
V gene: TRBV6-1
clone size: NA
CDR3 length: 13

CDR3 protein: ASSFVGGEGTEAF
J gene: TRBJ1-1
V gene: TRBV5-1
clone size: NA
CDR3 length: 13

CDR3 protein: ASSYGTGEGQY
J gene: TRBJ2-7
V gene: TRBV6-6
clone size: NA
CDR3 length: 11

CDR3 protein: ASRDRYEQY
J gene: TRBJ2-7
V gene: TRBV28
clone size: once
CDR3 length: 9

CDR3 protein: ASSLAGGSVYEQY
J gene: TRBJ2-7
V gene: TRBV4-2
clone size: NA
CDR3 length: 13

CDR3 protein: ASSSGDRGGNEQF
J gene: TRBJ2-1
V gene: TRBV5-1
clone size: NA
CDR3 length: 13

CDR3 protein: ASSLAGGTEAF
J gene: TRBJ1-1
V gene: TRBV11-2
clone size: NA
CDR3 length: 11

CDR3 protein: ASSLWSSNTGELF
J gene: TRBJ2-2
V gene: TRBV5-8
clone size: NA
CDR3 length: 13

CDR3 protein: ASSGGQGSYGYT
J gene: TRBJ1-2
V gene: TRBV6-1
clone size: once
CDR3 length: 12

CDR3 protein: ASSLRDRGFEQY
J gene: TRBJ2-7
V gene: TRBV28
clone size: NA
CDR3 length: 12